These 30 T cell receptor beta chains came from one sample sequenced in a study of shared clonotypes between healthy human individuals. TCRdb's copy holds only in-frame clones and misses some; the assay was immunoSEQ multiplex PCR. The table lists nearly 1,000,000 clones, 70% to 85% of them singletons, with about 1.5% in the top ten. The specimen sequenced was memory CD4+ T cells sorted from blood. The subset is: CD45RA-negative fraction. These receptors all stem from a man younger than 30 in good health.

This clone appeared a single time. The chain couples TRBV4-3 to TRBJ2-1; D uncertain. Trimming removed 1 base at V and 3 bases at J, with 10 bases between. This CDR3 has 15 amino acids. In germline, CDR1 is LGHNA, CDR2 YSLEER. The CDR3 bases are TGCGCCAGCAGCCAAGGGGCAGCCGGCTACAATGAGCAGTTCTTC. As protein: CASSQGAAGYNEQFF.

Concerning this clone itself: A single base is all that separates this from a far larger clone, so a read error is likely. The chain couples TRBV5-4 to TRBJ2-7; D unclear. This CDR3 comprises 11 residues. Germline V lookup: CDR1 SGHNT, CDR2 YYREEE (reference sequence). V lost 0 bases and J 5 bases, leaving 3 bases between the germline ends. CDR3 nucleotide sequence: TGTGCCAGCAGCTTGGGCAACGAGCAGTACTTC. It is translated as CASSLGNEQYF.

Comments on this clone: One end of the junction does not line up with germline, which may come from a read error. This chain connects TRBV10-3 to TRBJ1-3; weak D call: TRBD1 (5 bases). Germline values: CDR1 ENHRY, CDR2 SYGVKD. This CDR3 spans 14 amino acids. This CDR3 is CAIRTDFSRNTIYF. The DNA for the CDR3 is TGTGCCATCAGGACAGATTTCTCTAGAAACACCATATATTTT.

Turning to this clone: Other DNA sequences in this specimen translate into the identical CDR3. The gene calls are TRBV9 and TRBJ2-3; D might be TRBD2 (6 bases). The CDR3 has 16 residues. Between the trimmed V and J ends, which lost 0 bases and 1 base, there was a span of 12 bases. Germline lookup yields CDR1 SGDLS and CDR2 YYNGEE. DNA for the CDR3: TGTGCCAGCAGCGTAGGAAGGGGACTGGGCACAGATACGCAGTATTTT. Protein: CASSVGRGLGTDTQYF.

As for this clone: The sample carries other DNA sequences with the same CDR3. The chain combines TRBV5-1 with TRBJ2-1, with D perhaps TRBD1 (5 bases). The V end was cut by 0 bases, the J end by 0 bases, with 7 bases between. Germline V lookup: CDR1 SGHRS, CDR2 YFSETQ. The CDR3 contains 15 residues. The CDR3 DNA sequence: TGCGCCAGCAGCTTGGGGGGCAGCTCCTACAATGAGCAGTTCTTC. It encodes CASSLGGSSYNEQFF. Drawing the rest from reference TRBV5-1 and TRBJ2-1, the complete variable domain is KAGVTQTPRYLIKTRGQQVTLSCSPISGHRSVSWYQQTPGQGLQFLFEYFSETQRNKGNFPGRFSGRQFSNSRSEMNVSTLELGDSALYLCASSLGGSSYNEQFFGPGTRLTVL.

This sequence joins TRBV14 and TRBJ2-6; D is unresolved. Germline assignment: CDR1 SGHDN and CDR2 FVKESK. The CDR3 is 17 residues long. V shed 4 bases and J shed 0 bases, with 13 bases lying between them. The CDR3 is CASSPLGSGSGANVLTF. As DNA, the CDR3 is TGTGCCAGCAGCCCGTTGGGGTCTGGCTCTGGGGCCAACGTCCTGACTTTC.

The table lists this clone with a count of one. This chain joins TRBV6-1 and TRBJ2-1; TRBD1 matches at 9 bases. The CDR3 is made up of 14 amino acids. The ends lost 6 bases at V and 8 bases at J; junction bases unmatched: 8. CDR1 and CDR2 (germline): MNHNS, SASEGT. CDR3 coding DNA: TGTGCCAGCAGGGACGACAGGGGGTCATATGAGCAGTTCTTC. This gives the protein CASRDDRGSYEQFF.

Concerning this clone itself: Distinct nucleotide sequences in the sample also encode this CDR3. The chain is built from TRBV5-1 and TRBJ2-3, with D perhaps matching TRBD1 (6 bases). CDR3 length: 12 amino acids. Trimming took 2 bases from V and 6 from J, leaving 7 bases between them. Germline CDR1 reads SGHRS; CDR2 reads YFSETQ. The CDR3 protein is CASSFQGDTQYF. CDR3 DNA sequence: TGCGCCAGCAGCTTTCAGGGGGATACGCAGTATTTT. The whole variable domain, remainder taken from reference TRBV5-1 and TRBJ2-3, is KAGVTQTPRYLIKTRGQQVTLSCSPISGHRSVSWYQQTPGQGLQFLFEYFSETQRNKGNFPGRFSGRQFSNSRSEMNVSTLELGDSALYLCASSFQGDTQYFGPGTRLTVL.

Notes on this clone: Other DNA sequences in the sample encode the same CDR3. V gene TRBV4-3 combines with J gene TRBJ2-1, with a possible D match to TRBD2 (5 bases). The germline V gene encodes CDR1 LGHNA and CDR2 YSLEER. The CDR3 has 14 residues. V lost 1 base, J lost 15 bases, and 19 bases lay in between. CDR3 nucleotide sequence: TGCGCCAGCAGCCAAGCGGGTAGCGCCCAGGTTCTGTTCTTC. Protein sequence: CASSQAGSAQVLFF.

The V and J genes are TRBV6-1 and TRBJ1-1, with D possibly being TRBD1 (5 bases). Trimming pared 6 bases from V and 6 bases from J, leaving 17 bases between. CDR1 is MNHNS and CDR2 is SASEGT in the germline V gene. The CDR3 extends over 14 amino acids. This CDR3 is CASRGGPGRPEAFF. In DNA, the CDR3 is TGTGCCAGCAGGGGGGGACCGGGGCGACCTGAAGCTTTCTTT.

The CDR3 DNA reads TGTGCCAGCAGGATCGACAGGGGGCAGGGAGCTTTCTTT. Protein sequence: CASRIDRGQGAFF. The chain uses TRBV6-1 and TRBJ1-1; TRBD1 aligns across 10 bases. This CDR3 region has 13 residues. J was trimmed by 10 bases and V by 6 bases; bases with no gene match: 8. CDR1 and CDR2 from the germline V gene are MNHNS and SASEGT.

CDR3 amino acids: CASVGGRASYNEQFF. The CDR3 DNA sequence: TGTGCTAGTGTAGGTGGGAGGGCGTCCTACAATGAGCAGTTCTTC. The chain has TRBV12-5 and TRBJ2-1; 7 bases line up with TRBD2. Trimming cost V 7 bases and J 1 base; bases outside gene matches: 7. In germline, CDR1 is LGHNT, CDR2 FRNRAP. The CDR3 consists of 15 residues.

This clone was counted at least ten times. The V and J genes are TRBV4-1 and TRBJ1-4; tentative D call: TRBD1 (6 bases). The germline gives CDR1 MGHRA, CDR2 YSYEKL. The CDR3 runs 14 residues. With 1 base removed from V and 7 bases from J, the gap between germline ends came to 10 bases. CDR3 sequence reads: CASSQVQGSEKLFF. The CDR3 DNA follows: TGCGCCAGCAGCCAAGTACAGGGCAGTGAAAAACTGTTTTTT.

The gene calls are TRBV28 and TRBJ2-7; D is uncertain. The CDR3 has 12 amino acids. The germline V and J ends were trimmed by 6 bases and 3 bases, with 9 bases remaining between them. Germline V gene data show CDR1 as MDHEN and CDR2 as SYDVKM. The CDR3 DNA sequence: TGTGCCAGCAGATCGAAATTCTACGAGCAGTACTTC. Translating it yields CASRSKFYEQYF. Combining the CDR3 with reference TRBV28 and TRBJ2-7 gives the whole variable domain DVKVTQSSRYLVKRTGEKVFLECVQDMDHENMFWYRQDPGLGLRLIYFSYDVKMKEKGDIPEGYSVSREKKERFSLILESASTNQTSMYLCASRSKFYEQYFGPGTRLTVT.

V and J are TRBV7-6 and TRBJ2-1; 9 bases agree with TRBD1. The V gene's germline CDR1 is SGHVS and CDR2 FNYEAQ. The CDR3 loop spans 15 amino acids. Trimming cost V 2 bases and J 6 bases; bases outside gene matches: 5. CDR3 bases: TGTGCCAGCAGCTTAACGGGACAGGGAAGCAATGAGCAGTTCTTC. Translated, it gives CASSLTGQGSNEQFF.

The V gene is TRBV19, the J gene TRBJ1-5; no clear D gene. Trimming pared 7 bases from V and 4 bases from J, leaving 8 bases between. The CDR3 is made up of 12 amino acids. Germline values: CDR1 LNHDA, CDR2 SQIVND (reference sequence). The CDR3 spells CASTRANQPQHF. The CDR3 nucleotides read TGTGCCAGTACAAGGGCTAATCAGCCCCAGCATTTT.

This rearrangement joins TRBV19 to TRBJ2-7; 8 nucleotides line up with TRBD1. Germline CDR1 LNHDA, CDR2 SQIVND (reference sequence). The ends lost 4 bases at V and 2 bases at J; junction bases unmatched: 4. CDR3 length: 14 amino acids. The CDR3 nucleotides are TGTGCCAGTAGTACGCGACAGGGGCCCTACGAGCAGTACTTC. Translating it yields CASSTRQGPYEQYF. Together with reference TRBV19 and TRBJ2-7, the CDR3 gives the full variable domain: DGGITQSPKYLFRKEGQNVTLSCEQNLNHDAMYWYRQDPGQGLRLIYYSQIVNDFQKGDIAEGYSVSREKKESFPLTVTSAQKNPTAFYLCASSTRQGPYEQYFGPGTRLTVT.

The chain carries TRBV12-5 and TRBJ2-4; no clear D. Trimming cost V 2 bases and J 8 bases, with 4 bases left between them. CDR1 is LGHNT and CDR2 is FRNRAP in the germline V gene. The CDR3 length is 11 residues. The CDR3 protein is CASGLQDIQYF. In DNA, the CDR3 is TGTGCTAGTGGTTTGCAAGACATTCAGTACTTC.

CDR3 sequence reads: CASSRSRTGGGTEAFF. CDR3 in DNA: TGTGCCAGCAGCCGCTCTCGGACAGGGGGCGGGACTGAAGCTTTCTTT. J is TRBJ1-1 and V is TRBV28, with 11 bases lining up with TRBD1. There are 16 residues in the CDR3. The germline V gene has CDR1 MDHEN and CDR2 SYDVKM. V shed 6 bases, J shed 5 bases, and the junction held 11 bases outside the gene matches.

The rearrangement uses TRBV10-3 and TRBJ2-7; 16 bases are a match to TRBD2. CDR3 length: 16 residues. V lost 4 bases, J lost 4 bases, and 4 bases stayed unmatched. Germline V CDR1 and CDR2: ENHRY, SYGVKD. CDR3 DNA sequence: TGTGCCATCAGTGGGGGACTAGCGGGAGGGACGTACGAGCAGTACTTC. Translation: CAISGGLAGGTYEQYF.

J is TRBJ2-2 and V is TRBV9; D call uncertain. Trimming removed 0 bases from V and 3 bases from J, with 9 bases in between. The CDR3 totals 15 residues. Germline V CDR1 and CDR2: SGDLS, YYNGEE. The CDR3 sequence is CASSVEGSDTGELFF. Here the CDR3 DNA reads TGTGCCAGCAGCGTAGAGGGCTCCGACACCGGGGAGCTGTTTTTT. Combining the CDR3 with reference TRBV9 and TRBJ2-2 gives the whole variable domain DSGVTQTPKHLITATGQRVTLRCSPRSGDLSVYWYQQSLDQGLQFLIQYYNGEERAKGNILERFSAQQFPDLHSELNLSSLELGDSALYFCASSVEGSDTGELFFGEGSRLTVL.

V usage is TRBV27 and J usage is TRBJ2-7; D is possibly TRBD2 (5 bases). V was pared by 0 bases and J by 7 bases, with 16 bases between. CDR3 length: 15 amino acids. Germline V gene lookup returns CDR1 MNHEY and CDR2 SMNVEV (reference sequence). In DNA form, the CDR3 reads TGTGCCAGCAGTTTATCAGGAGGCGTCGTGGGGGAGCAGTACTTC. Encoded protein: CASSLSGGVVGEQYF.

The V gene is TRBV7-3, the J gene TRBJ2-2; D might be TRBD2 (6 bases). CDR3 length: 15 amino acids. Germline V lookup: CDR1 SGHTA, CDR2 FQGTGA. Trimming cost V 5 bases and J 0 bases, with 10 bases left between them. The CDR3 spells CASSAGTPNTGELFF. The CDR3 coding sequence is TGTGCCAGCAGCGCCGGGACTCCGAACACCGGGGAGCTGTTTTTT.

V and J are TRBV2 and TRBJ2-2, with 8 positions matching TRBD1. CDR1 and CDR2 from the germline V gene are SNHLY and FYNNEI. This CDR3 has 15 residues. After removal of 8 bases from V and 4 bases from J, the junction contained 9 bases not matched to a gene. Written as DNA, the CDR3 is TGTGCCAGCGCCCCCGACAGGGGAGGCACCGGGGAGCTGTTTTTT. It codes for CASAPDRGGTGELFF.

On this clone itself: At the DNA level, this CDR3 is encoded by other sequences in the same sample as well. This CDR3 is CASSLSSSTDTQYF. CDR3 nucleotides: TGCGCCAGCAGCTTAAGTTCTAGCACAGATACGCAGTATTTT. This chain connects TRBV5-1 to TRBJ2-3; no clear D gene. From germline, CDR1 is SGHRS and CDR2 YFSETQ. The CDR3 is made up of 14 amino acids. Trimming removed 2 bases at V and 0 bases at J, with 7 bases between.

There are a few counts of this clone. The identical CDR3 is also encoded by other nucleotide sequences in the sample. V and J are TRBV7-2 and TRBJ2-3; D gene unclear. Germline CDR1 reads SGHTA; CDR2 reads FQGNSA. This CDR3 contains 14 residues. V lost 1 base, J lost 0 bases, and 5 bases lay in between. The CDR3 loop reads CASSLGPSTDTQYF. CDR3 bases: TGTGCCAGCAGCTTAGGGCCTAGCACAGATACGCAGTATTTT. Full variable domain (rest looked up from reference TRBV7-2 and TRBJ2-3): GAGVSQSPSNKVTEKGKDVELRCDPISGHTALYWYRQSLGQGLEFLIYFQGNSAPDKSGLPSDRFSAERTGGSVSTLTIQRTQQEDSAVYLCASSLGPSTDTQYFGPGTRLTVL.

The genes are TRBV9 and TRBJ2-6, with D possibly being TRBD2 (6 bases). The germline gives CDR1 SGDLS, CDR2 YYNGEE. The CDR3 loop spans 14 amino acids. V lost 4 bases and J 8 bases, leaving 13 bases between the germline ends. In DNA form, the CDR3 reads TGTGCCAGCAGCCCCAAAGGGGACTCCAACGTCCTGACTTTC. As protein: CASSPKGDSNVLTF.

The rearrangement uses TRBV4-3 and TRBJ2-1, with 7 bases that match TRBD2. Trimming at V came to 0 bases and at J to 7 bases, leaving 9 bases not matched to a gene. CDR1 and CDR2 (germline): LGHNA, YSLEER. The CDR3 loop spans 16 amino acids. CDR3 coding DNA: TGCGCCAGCAGCCAAGAAGGGAGCGGGACCCGGAATGAGCAGTTCTTC. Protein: CASSQEGSGTRNEQFF.

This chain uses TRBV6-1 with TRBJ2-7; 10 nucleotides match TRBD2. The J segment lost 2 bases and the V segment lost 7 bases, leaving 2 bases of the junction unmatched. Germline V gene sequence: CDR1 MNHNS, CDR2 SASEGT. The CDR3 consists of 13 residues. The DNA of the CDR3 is TGTGCCAGCATAGCGGGAGGAACCTACGAGCAGTACTTC. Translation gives CASIAGGTYEQYF.

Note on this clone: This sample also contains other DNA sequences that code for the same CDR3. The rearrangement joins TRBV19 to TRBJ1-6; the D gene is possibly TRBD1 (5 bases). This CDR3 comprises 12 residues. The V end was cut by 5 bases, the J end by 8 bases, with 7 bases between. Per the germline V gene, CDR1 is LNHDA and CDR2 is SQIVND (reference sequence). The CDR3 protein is CASSEQDSPLHF. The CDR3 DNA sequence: TGTGCCAGTAGTGAACAGGATTCACCCCTCCACTTT.